This T cell receptor beta chain originates from a study of blood T cell repertoires in COVID-19. Germline V gene lookup returns CDR1 SGHNT and CDR2 YYREEE (reference sequence). This CDR3 contains 17 residues. The V gene end was trimmed by 2 bases and the J gene end by 1 base; junction bases not matched to a gene: 9. Using immunoSEQ multiplex PCR, the repertoire was profiled, and TCRdb retains in-frame clones only, with some absent. The sample has tens of thousands of clones, 85% seen once; the top ten hold 9.9%. The sample comprised peripheral blood. This chain links TRBV5-4 with TRBJ2-5, with 9 nucleotides matching TRBD2. This sequence originates from a human donor in a cohort sampled during active COVID-19. CDR3 bases: TGTGCCAGCAGCTTAGGGCTAGCGGGAAGAGTCCAAGAGACCCAGTACTTC. Translation gives CASSLGLAGRVQETQYF. The whole variable domain, filled in from reference TRBV5-4 and TRBJ2-5, reads ETGVTQSPTHLIKTRGQQVTLRCSSQSGHNTVSWYQQALGQGPQFIFQYYREEENGRGNFPPRFSGLQFPNYSSELNVNALELDDSALYLCASSLGLAGRVQETQYFGPGTRLLVL.